This section outlines one TCR beta chain sequence together with its context. The protocol was immunoSEQ multiplex PCR, while the TCRdb copy is restricted to in-frame clones and leaves out a portion. The repertoire consists of about 80,000 clones, with 88% occurring once and the leading ten covering around 5.7%. The entry originates in a study of control samples from healthy donors and cancer patients. This clonotype was obtained from a woman aged 45-65 years in good health. Material for sequencing was blood.

DNA for the CDR3: TGTGCCTGGAAGGGACTAGCGGAAAATCACTACGAGCAGTACTTC. It specifies CAWKGLAENHYEQYF. The chain couples TRBV30 to TRBJ2-7; 11 bases line up with TRBD2. Germline values: CDR1 GTSNPN, CDR2 SVGIG (reference sequence). There are 15 residues in the CDR3. The V segment lost 4 bases and the J segment 3 bases; nucleotides outside the gene matches: 8.